The 19 T cell receptor beta chains below come from one sample, sequenced in a study of T cell repertoires and HLA-DP antigens. Their cognate antigens are unknown. TCRdb's copy holds only in-frame clones and misses some; the assay was immunoSEQ multiplex PCR. This table holds approximately 110,000 clones, almost 95% found once. The sequenced material came from CD4+ T cells from PBMCs. These receptor sequences come from a woman between 18 and 29 years old in good health and CMV-seronegative.

This rearrangement joins TRBV5-1 to TRBJ2-5, with D uncertain. The CDR3 spans 14 residues. CDR1 is SGHRS and CDR2 is YFSETQ in the germline V gene. With 2 bases removed from V and 1 base from J, the gap between germline ends came to 9 bases. For the CDR3, the DNA is TGCGCCAGCAGCTTAAGGTTCGGCCAAGAGACCCAGTACTTC. Amino acid sequence: CASSLRFGQETQYF.

The chain combines TRBV5-1 with TRBJ2-7; no clear D. Per the germline V gene, CDR1 is SGHRS and CDR2 is YFSETQ. There are 13 residues in the CDR3. With 0 bases removed from V and 3 bases from J, the gap between germline ends came to 7 bases. The CDR3 nucleotides read TGCGCCAGCAGCTTGGTTGTCAGCTACGAGCAGTACTTC. Translating gives CASSLVVSYEQYF. Looking up the rest from reference TRBV5-1 and TRBJ2-7 gives the full variable domain: KAGVTQTPRYLIKTRGQQVTLSCSPISGHRSVSWYQQTPGQGLQFLFEYFSETQRNKGNFPGRFSGRQFSNSRSEMNVSTLELGDSALYLCASSLVVSYEQYFGPGTRLTVT.

This sequence joins TRBV11-3 and TRBJ1-2; 9 bases are a match to TRBD1. V lost 4 bases, J lost 0 bases, and 9 bases stayed unmatched. There are 17 residues in the CDR3. Germline CDR1 SGHNT, CDR2 YENEEA. For the CDR3, the DNA is TGTGCCAGCAGCTCCGCCGGGACAGGGCCCGCTAACTATGGCTACACCTTC. This codes for CASSSAGTGPANYGYTF.

The rearrangement joins TRBV7-6 to TRBJ2-1; D is perhaps TRBD2 (6 bases). V lost 0 bases, J lost 3 bases, and 18 bases lay in between. CDR3 length: 18 residues. The germline V gene has CDR1 SGHVS and CDR2 FNYEAQ. The CDR3 nucleotides are TGTGCCAGCAGCTTAGCGTGGAGGGGCCGGGGTAACTACAATGAGCAGTTCTTC. Protein sequence: CASSLAWRGRGNYNEQFF.

The genes are TRBV12-2 and TRBJ2-2. TRBV12-2 is a recognized pseudogene. This CDR3 is built from 16 residues. The CDR3 DNA is TGTGCAAGTCGCTTAGCGGGGGTTACGGTTCCCGGGGAGCTGTTTTTT. Translation: CASRLAGVTVPGELFF.

The rearrangement uses TRBV29-1 and TRBJ2-5; D is unclear. V lost 1 base to trimming and J lost 9 bases, with 15 bases between them. The CDR3 contains 13 residues. Germline V CDR1 and CDR2: SQVTM, ANQGSEA. CDR3 in DNA: TGCAGCGTTGAAGCGGGCCCCGGTCGGCCCCAGTACTTC. Translation gives CSVEAGPGRPQYF.

This chain links TRBV28 with TRBJ1-1; D call uncertain. This CDR3 contains 15 residues. Germline loops: CDR1 MDHEN, CDR2 SYDVKM. V was trimmed by 2 bases and J by 1 base, leaving 11 bases between them. The CDR3 is CASSLIYTENTEAFF. As DNA, the CDR3 is TGTGCCAGCAGTTTAATTTACACTGAGAACACTGAAGCTTTCTTT. Together with reference TRBV28 and TRBJ1-1, the CDR3 gives the full variable domain: DVKVTQSSRYLVKRTGEKVFLECVQDMDHENMFWYRQDPGLGLRLIYFSYDVKMKEKGDIPEGYSVSREKKERFSLILESASTNQTSMYLCASSLIYTENTEAFFGQGTRLTVV.

This clone has only a few counts. CDR3 protein: CASSLGRTGVSNQPQHF. CDR3 in DNA: TGTGCCAGCAGCTTAGGCCGGACAGGGGTTAGCAATCAGCCCCAGCATTTT. This chain joins TRBV7-8 and TRBJ1-5; the match to TRBD1 covers 9 bases. Trimming removed 1 base from V and 0 bases from J; junction bases left unmatched: 4. This CDR3 has 17 residues. Germline CDR1 is SGHVS and CDR2 is FQNEAQ. Filled out from reference TRBV7-8 and TRBJ1-5, the complete variable domain reads GAGVSQSPRYKVAKRGQDVALRCDPISGHVSLFWYQQALGQGPEFLTYFQNEAQLDKSGLPSDRFFAERPEGSVSTLKIQRTQQEDSAVYLCASSLGRTGVSNQPQHFGDGTRLSIL.

The chain combines TRBV25-1 with TRBJ1-2; D ambiguous. The better agreement between TRBJ2-6 and the DNA end casts doubt on the J call. Germline lookup yields CDR1 MGHDK and CDR2 SYGVNS. This CDR3 comprises 11 residues. The DNA of the CDR3 is TGTGCCAGCAGTGAATTCACTGGGCTGACTTTC. Its translation: CASSEFTGLTF.

The rearrangement uses TRBV28 and TRBJ1-4; tentative D call: TRBD1 (6 bases). Per germline, CDR1 MDHEN and CDR2 SYDVKM. The CDR3 is 15 residues long. V was cut by 6 bases and J by 8 bases, with 19 bases left in between. In nucleotides, the CDR3 is TGTGCCAGCAGCAATAACCCCGGACAGAACGAAAAACTGTTTTTT. It is translated as CASSNNPGQNEKLFF.

This clone was observed a single time. The chain uses TRBV7-2 and TRBJ1-6; 9 bases align to TRBD1. CDR1 is SGHTA, CDR2 FQGNSA, per germline. The CDR3 runs 16 residues. Trimming at V came to 4 bases and at J to 7 bases, leaving 8 bases not matched to a gene. The CDR3 loop is CASSWGTGSGNSPLHF. The CDR3 DNA reads as TGTGCCAGCAGCTGGGGGACAGGGTCGGGCAATTCACCCCTCCACTTT.

The gene calls are TRBV6-1 and TRBJ2-1; maybe TRBD2 (6 bases). V lost 2 bases and J 4 bases, leaving 12 bases between the germline ends. The CDR3 has 15 residues. Per germline, CDR1 MNHNS and CDR2 SASEGT. The CDR3 DNA follows: TGTGCCAGCAGTGAAAGATTGGGACTGTACAATGAGCAGTTCTTC. It is translated as CASSERLGLYNEQFF.

The rearrangement links TRBV5-4 to TRBJ2-1; 9 bases line up with TRBD2. The CDR3 consists of 16 residues. Germline CDR1 and CDR2: SGHNT and YYREEE (reference sequence). V shed 0 bases, J shed 4 bases, and the junction held 5 bases outside the gene matches. CDR3 sequence: CASSLAQRGVYNEQFF. The CDR3, as DNA: TGTGCCAGCAGCTTGGCCCAGCGGGGGGTATACAATGAGCAGTTCTTC.

The chain couples TRBV4-1 to TRBJ1-2, with TRBD1 as a possible D gene (5 bases). Per germline, CDR1 MGHRA and CDR2 YSYEKL. The CDR3 is made up of 14 amino acids. The V gene lost 4 bases and the J gene lost 10 bases, with 19 bases spanning the gap. CDR3 amino acids: CASSPLAGIRHYTF. In nucleotides, the CDR3 is TGCGCCAGCAGCCCCCTAGCAGGGATCCGTCACTACACCTTC.

The V and J genes are TRBV2 and TRBJ1-5; possibly TRBD1 for D (6 bases). V lost 2 bases, J lost 6 bases, and 11 bases lay in between. CDR3 length equals 14 residues. CDR1 and CDR2 from the germline V gene are SNHLY and FYNNEI. This CDR3 is CASSETGKGQPQHF. In DNA, the CDR3 is TGTGCCAGCAGTGAAACAGGGAAAGGTCAGCCCCAGCATTTT.

The chain uses TRBV19 and TRBJ2-7; a weak D match, TRBD1 (6 bases). The CDR3 has 15 amino acids. From germline, CDR1 is LNHDA and CDR2 SQIVND (reference sequence). V was shortened by 9 bases and J by 4 bases, with 22 bases between the two germline ends. The CDR3 protein is CASSVSRTVRYEQYF. CDR3 in DNA: TGTGCCAGCAGTGTTTCCCGGACAGTGCGGTACGAGCAGTACTTC.

V is TRBV7-9 and J is TRBJ1-2; 10 nucleotides align to TRBD1. The CDR3 contains 14 residues. The junction had 8 bases not matched to a gene; V was cut back by 5 bases and J by 8 bases. Germline V gene sequence: CDR1 SEHNR, CDR2 FQNEAQ (reference sequence). In nucleotides, the CDR3 is TGTGCCAGCAGCCCAGGGACAGGGGAAGGAGGCTACACCTTC. Encoded protein: CASSPGTGEGGYTF.

This chain uses TRBV5-1 with TRBJ2-3, with 9 bases identical to TRBD2. The CDR3 has 16 amino acids. Germline trimming cut 3 bases from V and 6 bases from J; bases unmatched to any gene: 11. Germline values: CDR1 SGHRS, CDR2 YFSETQ. The CDR3 DNA reads TGCGCCAGCAGCTCCCCGGGACTAGCCGGATCCGATACGCAGTATTTT. It yields the protein CASSSPGLAGSDTQYF. The full variable domain, its missing parts supplied by reference TRBV5-1 and TRBJ2-3, is KAGVTQTPRYLIKTRGQQVTLSCSPISGHRSVSWYQQTPGQGLQFLFEYFSETQRNKGNFPGRFSGRQFSNSRSEMNVSTLELGDSALYLCASSSPGLAGSDTQYFGPGTRLTVL.

CDR3 amino acids: CASSLSRDYGYTF. CDR3 in DNA: TGTGCCAGCTCGCTAAGCCGGGACTATGGCTACACCTTC. J is TRBJ1-2 and V is TRBV18; D gene uncertain. CDR3 length equals 13 residues. Deletions cut 6 bases from V and 3 bases from J, with 11 bases between. The germline V gene has CDR1 KGHSH and CDR2 LQKENI.